The rows below give T cell receptor beta chains drawn from one sample of a study of blood T cells in healthy people across ages. Via MiXCR, TCRdb re-called the 5' RACE reads, giving one row per CDR3 protein. The sample lists some 860,000 distinct CDR3 sequences; roughly three fifths were seen once. Sequencing used blood. The receptors derive from a man aged 35 to 55 in good health. CDR3s include the opening cysteine and the closing phenylalanine or tryptophan. Fields, in order: CDR3 protein, V gene.

CDR3aa: CASSERGTSLHEQYF
v_gene: TRBV9

CDR3aa: CASSPAGTQYF
v_gene: TRBV18

CDR3aa: CSVDGQVASGANVLTF
v_gene: TRBV29-1

CDR3aa: CASSYGTETSEQYF
v_gene: TRBV6-5

CDR3aa: CASSLYRGQGADTQYF
v_gene: TRBV27

CDR3aa: CASSHKTSGTPDTQYF
v_gene: TRBV3-1

CDR3aa: CASMTGPETEAFF
v_gene: TRBV2

CDR3aa: CAYQETGARGGYTF
v_gene: TRBV28

CDR3aa: CASSSGLAGQQETQYF
v_gene: TRBV7-9

CDR3aa: CASSNHQSIRGLSAGADTQYF
v_gene: TRBV21-1

CDR3aa: CASSSEGQATALEGYTF
v_gene: TRBV7-2

CDR3aa: CASSLKRHQETQYF
v_gene: TRBV7-2

CDR3aa: CASRGDQVHSPTDTQYF
v_gene: TRBV2

CDR3aa: CASSSQDEYGYYGYTF
v_gene: TRBV11-2

CDR3aa: CASSYGLAGAGQETQYF
v_gene: TRBV6-2/TRBV6-3

CDR3aa: CASSLLSSGSHEQYF
v_gene: TRBV28

CDR3aa: CASRPDRSLSNEQFF
v_gene: TRBV7-2

CDR3aa: CATSLMDTPYEQYF
v_gene: TRBV28

CDR3aa: CASSQQGALAGANVLTF
v_gene: TRBV7-2

CDR3aa: CASSPNEKEQFF
v_gene: TRBV12-3/TRBV12-4

CDR3aa: CSARSDLEQFF
v_gene: TRBV20-1

CDR3aa: CASRNDPGQGNSDPRGNQPQHF
v_gene: TRBV28

CDR3aa: CASSLGGWEASEQFF
v_gene: TRBV5-1

CDR3aa: CAISEPPFRTSNYGYTF
v_gene: TRBV10-3

CDR3aa: CSAKLNSYNEQFF
v_gene: TRBV29-1

CDR3aa: CRAGFGGDKNIQYF
v_gene: TRBV20-1

CDR3aa: CASSAYLPGQGDEKLFF
v_gene: TRBV9

CDR3aa: CSAGLGYEQYF
v_gene: TRBV29-1

CDR3aa: CASSEYLDYEQYF
v_gene: TRBV2

CDR3aa: CASRLSGGNEQFF
v_gene: TRBV28

CDR3aa: CATSRERGGLAEQYF
v_gene: TRBV15

CDR3aa: CASSPTDAYEQYF
v_gene: TRBV18

CDR3aa: CASSVTGTSGIASKETQYF
v_gene: TRBV9

CDR3aa: CASSHALDRETQYF
v_gene: TRBV4-3

CDR3aa: CASSARLAGTYNEQYF
v_gene: TRBV7-2

CDR3aa: CASSDTRGSSYEQYF
v_gene: TRBV10-2

CDR3aa: CASSHRAGLYYEQYF
v_gene: TRBV7-2

CDR3aa: CASSPLRGQLQETQYF
v_gene: TRBV6-5

CDR3aa: CASSSRTASYEQYF
v_gene: TRBV27

CDR3aa: CASSLAGAPGANTEAFF
v_gene: TRBV7-2

CDR3aa: CASRDGVAYEQYF
v_gene: TRBV5-1

CDR3aa: CSVPGDSTPYEQYF
v_gene: TRBV29-1

CDR3aa: CASSGPGTGASTDTQYF
v_gene: TRBV3-1

CDR3aa: CSALPRGRSYGYTF
v_gene: TRBV20-1

CDR3aa: CSARGLAVSTDTQYF
v_gene: TRBV20-1

CDR3aa: CSARELAGGPEFF
v_gene: TRBV20-1

CDR3aa: CASSLDTSGIKTQYF
v_gene: TRBV7-8

CDR3aa: CSASPGTSTDTQYF
v_gene: TRBV20-1

CDR3aa: CASSVAPTVYEQYF
v_gene: TRBV9

CDR3aa: CASREAGVMNTEAFF
v_gene: TRBV6-1

CDR3aa: CASSENNPLADNYNEQFF
v_gene: TRBV6-1

CDR3aa: CASSLITGGWGNEQFF
v_gene: TRBV12-3/TRBV12-4

CDR3aa: CSVEEPLQFF
v_gene: TRBV29-1

CDR3aa: CSAGTENTGELFF
v_gene: TRBV29-1

CDR3aa: CATSDLPSYEQYF
v_gene: TRBV24-1

CDR3aa: CASSRQGAARDTQYF
v_gene: TRBV12-3/TRBV12-4

CDR3aa: CASSTPQGATYEQYF
v_gene: TRBV28

CDR3aa: CTISELEGLTEQFF
v_gene: TRBV10-3